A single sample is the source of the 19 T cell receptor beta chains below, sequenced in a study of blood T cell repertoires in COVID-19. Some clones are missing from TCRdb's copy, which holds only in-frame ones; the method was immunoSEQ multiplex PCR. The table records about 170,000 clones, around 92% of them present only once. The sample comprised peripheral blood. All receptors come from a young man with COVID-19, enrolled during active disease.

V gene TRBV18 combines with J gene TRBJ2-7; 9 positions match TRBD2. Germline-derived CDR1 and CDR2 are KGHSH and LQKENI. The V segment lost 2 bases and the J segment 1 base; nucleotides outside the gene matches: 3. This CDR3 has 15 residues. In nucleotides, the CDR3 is TGTGCCAGCTCACCAGCACTAGCGGGTTCCTACGAGCAGTACTTC. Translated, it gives CASSPALAGSYEQYF. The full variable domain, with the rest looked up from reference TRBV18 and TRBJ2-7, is NAGVMQNPRHLVRRRGQEARLRCSPMKGHSHVYWYRQLPEEGLKFMVYLQKENIIDESGMPKERFSAEFPKEGPSILRIQQVVRGDSAAYFCASSPALAGSYEQYFGPGTRLTVT.

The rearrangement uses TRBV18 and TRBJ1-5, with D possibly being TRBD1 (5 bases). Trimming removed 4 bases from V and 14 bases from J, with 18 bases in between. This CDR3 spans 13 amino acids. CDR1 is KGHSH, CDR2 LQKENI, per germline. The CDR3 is CASSHGGAEKEHF. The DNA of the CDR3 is TGTGCCAGCTCACATGGAGGGGCTGAAAAGGAGCATTTT.

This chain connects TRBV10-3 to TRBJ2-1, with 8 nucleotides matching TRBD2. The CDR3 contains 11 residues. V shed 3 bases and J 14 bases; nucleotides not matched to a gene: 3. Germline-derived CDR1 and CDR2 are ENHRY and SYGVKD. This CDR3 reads CAISDTGGEFF. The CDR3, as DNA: TGTGCCATCAGTGATACGGGGGGGGAGTTCTTC.

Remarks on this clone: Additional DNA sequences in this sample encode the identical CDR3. CDR3 protein: CASSPTGVYGYTF. The CDR3 DNA reads TGTGCCAGCAGCCCCACGGGAGTCTATGGCTACACCTTC. The J gene is TRBJ1-2, the V gene TRBV3-1 (or the pseudogene TRBV3-2); no clear D gene. The CDR3 sequence is 13 residues long. V was pared by 4 bases and J by 4 bases, with 10 bases between. Germline V CDR1 and CDR2: LGHDT, YNNKEL (reference sequence).

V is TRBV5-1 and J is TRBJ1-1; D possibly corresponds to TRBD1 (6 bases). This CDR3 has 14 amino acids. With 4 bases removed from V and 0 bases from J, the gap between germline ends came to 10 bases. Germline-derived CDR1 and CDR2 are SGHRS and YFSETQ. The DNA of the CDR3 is TGCGCCAGCAGCCGAGGACAGCTGAACACTGAAGCTTTCTTT. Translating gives CASSRGQLNTEAFF.

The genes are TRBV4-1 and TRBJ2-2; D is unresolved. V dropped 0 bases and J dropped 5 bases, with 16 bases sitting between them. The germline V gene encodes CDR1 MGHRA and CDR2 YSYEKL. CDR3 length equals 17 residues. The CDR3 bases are TGCGCCAGCAGCCAAGAACCCCCGGTTTTAGTAACCGGGGAGCTGTTTTTT. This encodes CASSQEPPVLVTGELFF.

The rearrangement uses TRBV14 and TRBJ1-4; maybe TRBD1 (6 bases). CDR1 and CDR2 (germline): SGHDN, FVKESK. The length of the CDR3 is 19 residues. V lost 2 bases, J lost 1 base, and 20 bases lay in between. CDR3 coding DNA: TGTGCCAGCAGCCAATCCTACGTACGAACAGGGATAACTAATGAAAAACTGTTTTTT. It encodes CASSQSYVRTGITNEKLFF.

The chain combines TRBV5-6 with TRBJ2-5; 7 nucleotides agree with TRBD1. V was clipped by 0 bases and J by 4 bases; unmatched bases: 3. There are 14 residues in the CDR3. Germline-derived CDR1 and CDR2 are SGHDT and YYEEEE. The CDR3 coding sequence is TGTGCCAGCAGCTTGGGGGACAGTGGAGAGACCCAGTACTTC. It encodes CASSLGDSGETQYF.

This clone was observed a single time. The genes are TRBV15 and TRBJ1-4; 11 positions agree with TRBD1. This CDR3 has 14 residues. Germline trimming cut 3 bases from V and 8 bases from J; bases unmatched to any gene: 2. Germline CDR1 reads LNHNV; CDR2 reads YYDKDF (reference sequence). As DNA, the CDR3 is TGTGCCACCAGCAGGGACAGGGGGCCCGAAAAACTGTTTTTT. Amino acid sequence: CATSRDRGPEKLFF.

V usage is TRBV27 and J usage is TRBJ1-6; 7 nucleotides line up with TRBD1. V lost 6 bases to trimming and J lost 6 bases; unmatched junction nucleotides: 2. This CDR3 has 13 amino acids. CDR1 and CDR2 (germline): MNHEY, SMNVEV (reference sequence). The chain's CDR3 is CASSPGGNSPLHF. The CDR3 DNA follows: TGTGCCAGCAGCCCAGGGGGTAATTCACCCCTCCACTTT.

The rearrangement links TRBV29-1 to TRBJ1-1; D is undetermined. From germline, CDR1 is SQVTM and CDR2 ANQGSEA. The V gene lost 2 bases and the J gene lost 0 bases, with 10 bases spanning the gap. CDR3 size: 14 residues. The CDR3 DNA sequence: TGCAGCGTTGAATGGATACGGGTGAACACTGAAGCTTTCTTT. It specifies CSVEWIRVNTEAFF.

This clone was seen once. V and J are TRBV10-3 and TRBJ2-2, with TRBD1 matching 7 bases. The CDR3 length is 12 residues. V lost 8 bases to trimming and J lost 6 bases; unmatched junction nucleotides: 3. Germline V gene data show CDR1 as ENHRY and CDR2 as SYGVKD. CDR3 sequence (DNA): TGTGCCATCCGAACAGGGGCCGGGGAGCTGTTTTTT. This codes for CAIRTGAGELFF.

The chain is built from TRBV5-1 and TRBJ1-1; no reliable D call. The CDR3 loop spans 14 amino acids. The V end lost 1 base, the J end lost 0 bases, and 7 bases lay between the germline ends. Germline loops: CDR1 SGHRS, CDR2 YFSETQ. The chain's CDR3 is CASSLRSMNTEAFF. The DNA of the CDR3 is TGCGCCAGCAGCTTGCGCAGTATGAACACTGAAGCTTTCTTT.

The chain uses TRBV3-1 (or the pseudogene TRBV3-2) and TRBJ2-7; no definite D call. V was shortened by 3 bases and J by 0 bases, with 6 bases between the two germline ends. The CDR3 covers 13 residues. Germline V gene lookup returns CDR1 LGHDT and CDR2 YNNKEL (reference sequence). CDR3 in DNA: TGTGCCAGCAGCCAGCCAGGCTCCTACGAGCAGTACTTC. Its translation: CASSQPGSYEQYF.

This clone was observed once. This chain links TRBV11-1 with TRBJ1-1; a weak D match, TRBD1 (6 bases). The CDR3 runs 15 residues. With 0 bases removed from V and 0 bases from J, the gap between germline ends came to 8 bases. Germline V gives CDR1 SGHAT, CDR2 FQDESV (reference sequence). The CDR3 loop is CASSLAGTMNTEAFF. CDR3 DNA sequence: TGTGCCAGCAGCTTAGCCGGGACAATGAACACTGAAGCTTTCTTT.

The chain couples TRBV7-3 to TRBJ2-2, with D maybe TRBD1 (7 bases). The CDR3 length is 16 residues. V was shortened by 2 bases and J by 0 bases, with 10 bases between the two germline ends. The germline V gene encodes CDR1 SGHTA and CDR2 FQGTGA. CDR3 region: CASSLQGGANTGELFF. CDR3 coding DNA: TGTGCCAGCAGCTTACAGGGGGGCGCGAACACCGGGGAGCTGTTTTTT.

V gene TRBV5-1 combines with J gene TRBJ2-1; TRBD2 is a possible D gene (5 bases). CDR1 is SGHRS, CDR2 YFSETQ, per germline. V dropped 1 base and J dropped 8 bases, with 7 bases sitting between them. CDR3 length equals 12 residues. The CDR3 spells CASSLRDHEQFF. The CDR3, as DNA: TGCGCCAGCAGCTTGCGGGATCATGAGCAGTTCTTC.

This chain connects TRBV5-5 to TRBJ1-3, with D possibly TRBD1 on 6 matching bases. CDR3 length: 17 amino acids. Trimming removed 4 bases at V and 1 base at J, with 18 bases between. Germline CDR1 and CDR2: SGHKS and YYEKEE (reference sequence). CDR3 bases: TGTGCCAGCAGCACGATACAGGGCTCCGATTCTGGAAACACCATATATTTT. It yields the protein CASSTIQGSDSGNTIYF.

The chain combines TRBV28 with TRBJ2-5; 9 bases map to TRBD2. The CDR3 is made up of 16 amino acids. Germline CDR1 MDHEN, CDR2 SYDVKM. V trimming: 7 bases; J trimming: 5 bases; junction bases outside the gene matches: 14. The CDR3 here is CASISLGLAGRETQYF. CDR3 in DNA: TGTGCCAGCATCTCCCTCGGGCTAGCGGGACGGGAGACCCAGTACTTC.